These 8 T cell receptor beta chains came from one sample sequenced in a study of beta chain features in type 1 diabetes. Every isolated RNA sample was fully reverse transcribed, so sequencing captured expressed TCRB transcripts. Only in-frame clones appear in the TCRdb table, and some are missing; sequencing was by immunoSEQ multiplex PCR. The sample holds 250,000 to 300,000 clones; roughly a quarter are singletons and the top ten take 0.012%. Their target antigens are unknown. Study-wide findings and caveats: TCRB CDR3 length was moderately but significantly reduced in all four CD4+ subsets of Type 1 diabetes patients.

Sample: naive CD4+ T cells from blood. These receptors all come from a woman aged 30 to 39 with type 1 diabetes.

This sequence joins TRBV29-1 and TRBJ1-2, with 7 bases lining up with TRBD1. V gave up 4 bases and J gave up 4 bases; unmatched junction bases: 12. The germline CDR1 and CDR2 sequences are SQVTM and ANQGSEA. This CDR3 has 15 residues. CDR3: CSVGRQGPAPYGYTF. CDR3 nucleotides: TGCAGCGTTGGTCGACAGGGCCCGGCCCCCTATGGCTACACCTTC.

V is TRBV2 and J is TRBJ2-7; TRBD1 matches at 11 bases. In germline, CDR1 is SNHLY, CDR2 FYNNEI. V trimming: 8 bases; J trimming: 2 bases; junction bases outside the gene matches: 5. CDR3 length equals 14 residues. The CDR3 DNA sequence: TGTGCCAGCGACCGGGACAGGGGGGCCTACGAGCAGTACTTC. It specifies CASDRDRGAYEQYF.

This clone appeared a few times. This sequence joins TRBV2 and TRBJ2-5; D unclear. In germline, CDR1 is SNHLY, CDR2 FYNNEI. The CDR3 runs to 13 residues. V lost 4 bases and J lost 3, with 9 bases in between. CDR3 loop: CASSVETEETQYF. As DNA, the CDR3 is TGTGCCAGCAGTGTGGAGACTGAAGAGACCCAGTACTTC.

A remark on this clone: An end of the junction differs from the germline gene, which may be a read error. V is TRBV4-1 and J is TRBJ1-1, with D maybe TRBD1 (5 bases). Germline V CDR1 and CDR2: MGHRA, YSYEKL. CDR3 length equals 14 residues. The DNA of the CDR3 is TGCGCCAGCAGCCAAGATTCAGGGAACGCTGAAGCTTTCTTT. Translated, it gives CASSQDSGNAEAFF.

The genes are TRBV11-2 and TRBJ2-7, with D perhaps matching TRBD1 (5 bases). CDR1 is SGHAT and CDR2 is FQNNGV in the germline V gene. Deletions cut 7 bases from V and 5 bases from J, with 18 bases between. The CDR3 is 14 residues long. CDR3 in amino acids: CASTERWGTHEQYF. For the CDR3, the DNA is TGTGCCAGCACCGAGAGGTGGGGCACCCACGAGCAGTACTTC.

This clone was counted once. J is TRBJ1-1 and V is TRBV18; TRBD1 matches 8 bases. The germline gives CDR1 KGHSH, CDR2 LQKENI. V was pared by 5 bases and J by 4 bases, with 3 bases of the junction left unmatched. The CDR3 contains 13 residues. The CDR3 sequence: CASSYDRGTEAFF. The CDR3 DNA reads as TGTGCCAGCTCATACGACAGGGGCACTGAAGCTTTCTTT.

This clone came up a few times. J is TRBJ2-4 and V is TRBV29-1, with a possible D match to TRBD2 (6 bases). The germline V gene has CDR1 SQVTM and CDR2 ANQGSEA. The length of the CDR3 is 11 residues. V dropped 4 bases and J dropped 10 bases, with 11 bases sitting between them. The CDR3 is CSVGRDSIQYF. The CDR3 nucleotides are TGCAGCGTTGGTCGGGACTCGATTCAGTACTTC. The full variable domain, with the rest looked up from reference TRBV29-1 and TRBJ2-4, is SAVISQKPSRDICQRGTSLTIQCQVDSQVTMMFWYRQQPGQSLTLIATANQGSEATYESGFVIDKFPISRPNLTFSTLTVSNMSPEDSSIYLCSVGRDSIQYFGAGTRLSVL.

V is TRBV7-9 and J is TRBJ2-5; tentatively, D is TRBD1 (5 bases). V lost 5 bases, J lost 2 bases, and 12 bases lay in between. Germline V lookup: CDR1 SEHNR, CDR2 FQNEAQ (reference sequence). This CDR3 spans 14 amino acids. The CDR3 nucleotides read TGTGCCAGCAGCGCCAGACAGCTACAAGAGACCCAGTACTTC. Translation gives CASSARQLQETQYF.